Below are 2 T cell receptor beta chains sequenced from a single sample in a study. MiXCR was run by TCRdb on the RT-PCR reads, yielding one entry per CDR3 protein. This table has around 700,000 distinct CDR3 sequences, approximately 15% appearing once. Sequences were obtained from memory CD4+ T cells from blood. These receptors all stem from a female donor in good health, serving as a healthy control.

V usage is TRBV4-1 and J usage is TRBJ2-4, with D perhaps matching TRBD2 (6 bases). V was pared by 4 bases and J by 0 bases, with 19 bases between. Germline values: CDR1 MGHRA, CDR2 YSYEKL. This CDR3 has 18 amino acids. Here the CDR3 DNA reads TGCGCCAGCAGCCTCTCGAGGGGCGGGGCGGAAGCCAAAAACATTCAGTACTTC. This codes for CASSLSRGGAEAKNIQYF.

The chain uses TRBV7-6 and TRBJ2-2, with a weak D call TRBD1 (5 bases). This CDR3 is built from 17 residues. Per germline, CDR1 SGHVS and CDR2 FNYEAQ. Trimming removed 5 bases at V and 0 bases at J, with 16 bases between. The CDR3, as DNA: TGTGCCAGCAGCAAAACCCCCGAGACAGCGAACACCGGGGAGCTGTTTTTT. This gives the protein CASSKTPETANTGELFF.